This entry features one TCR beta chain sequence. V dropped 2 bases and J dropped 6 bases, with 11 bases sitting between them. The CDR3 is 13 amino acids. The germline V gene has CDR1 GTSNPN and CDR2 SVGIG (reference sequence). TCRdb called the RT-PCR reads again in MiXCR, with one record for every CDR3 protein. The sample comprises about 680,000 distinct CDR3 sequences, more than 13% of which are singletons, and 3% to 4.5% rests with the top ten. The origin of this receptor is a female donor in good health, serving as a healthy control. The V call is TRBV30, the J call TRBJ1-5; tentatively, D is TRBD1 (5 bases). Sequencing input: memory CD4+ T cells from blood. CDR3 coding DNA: TGTGCCTGGAGTTCCGGGGGTGGTCAGCCCCAGCATTTT. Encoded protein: CAWSSGGGQPQHF.